The next 23 T cell receptor beta chains were all read from a single sample in a study of cytomegalovirus exposure and HLA in healthy donors. In the PCR, 60 Vbeta and 13 Jbeta primers were used. Profiling relied on immunoSEQ multiplex PCR, and the TCRdb table lists in-frame clones only, not all of them. The sample table includes about 200,000 clones. The sample taken for sequencing was PBMCs. The receptors were gathered from a boy aged 5-17 years in good health and CMV-seronegative.

The chain carries TRBV19 and TRBJ1-2; 7 bases align to TRBD1. J was trimmed by 6 bases and V by 3 bases; bases with no gene match: 10. Per the germline V gene, CDR1 is LNHDA and CDR2 is SQIVND (reference sequence). The CDR3 consists of 15 residues. CDR3 sequence (DNA): TGTGCCAGTAGTATGCACTTACAGGGGATAGATGGCTACACCTTC. Its translation: CASSMHLQGIDGYTF. The full variable domain, completed using reference TRBV19 and TRBJ1-2, is DGGITQSPKYLFRKEGQNVTLSCEQNLNHDAMYWYRQDPGQGLRLIYYSQIVNDFQKGDIAEGYSVSREKKESFPLTVTSAQKNPTAFYLCASSMHLQGIDGYTFGSGTRLTVV.

The chain combines TRBV9 with TRBJ2-2; D unclear. The V end lost 2 bases, the J end lost 6 bases, and 5 bases lay between the germline ends. CDR3 length equals 12 residues. The V gene's germline CDR1 is SGDLS and CDR2 YYNGEE. CDR3: CASSVFAGELFF. In nucleotides, the CDR3 is TGTGCCAGCAGCGTCTTCGCCGGGGAGCTGTTTTTT.

The chain recombines TRBV5-4 with TRBJ2-7, with TRBD2 as a possible D gene (5 bases). This CDR3 spans 15 amino acids. The germline CDR1 and CDR2 sequences are SGHNT and YYREEE (reference sequence). V dropped 1 base and J dropped 5 bases, with 16 bases sitting between them. The CDR3 DNA follows: TGTGCCAGCAGCTTGAGGCCCCTCGGAGGCCACGAGCAGTACTTC. This codes for CASSLRPLGGHEQYF.

The J gene is TRBJ2-2, the V gene TRBV7-3; tentative D call: TRBD2 (6 bases). Germline assignment: CDR1 SGHTA and CDR2 FQGTGA. CDR3 size: 13 residues. The ends were cut back, 4 bases at V and 3 bases at J, with 6 bases in the middle. The CDR3 loop is CASSWGDTGELFF. CDR3 DNA: TGTGCCAGCAGCTGGGGGGACACCGGGGAGCTGTTTTTT.

The chain has TRBV7-3 and TRBJ2-7, with 7 bases that match TRBD2. Unmatched junction bases numbered 2, after V lost 6 bases and J lost 3 bases. The CDR3 consists of 12 residues. Germline-derived CDR1 and CDR2 are SGHTA and FQGTGA. The CDR3 region has the DNA TGTGCCAGCAGTTCTAGCGGCTACGAGCAGTACTTC. Its translation: CASSSSGYEQYF.

The V gene is TRBV6-5, the J gene TRBJ2-1; 8 positions agree with TRBD2. This CDR3 has 16 amino acids. Trimming removed 0 bases from V and 2 bases from J; junction bases left unmatched: 3. CDR1 is MNHEY and CDR2 is SVGAGI in the germline V gene. The CDR3 DNA reads TGTGCCAGCAGTTACTCTGCCGGGGGGGCCTACAATGAGCAGTTCTTC. Its translation is CASSYSAGGAYNEQFF.

The rearrangement joins TRBV6-6 to TRBJ2-1; 10 bases are a match to TRBD2. Trimming cost V 8 bases and J 6 bases; bases outside gene matches: 1. Germline V lookup: CDR1 MNHNY, CDR2 SVGAGI (reference sequence). The length of the CDR3 is 12 residues. The CDR3 DNA sequence: TGTGCCAGCGGACTAGCGGTCAATGAGCAGTTCTTC. This codes for CASGLAVNEQFF.

V gene TRBV7-9 combines with J gene TRBJ2-7; no firm D call. There are 11 residues in the CDR3. Germline CDR1 and CDR2: SEHNR and FQNEAQ (reference sequence). V gave up 8 bases and J gave up 5 bases, with 10 bases separating them. CDR3 nucleotides: TGTGCCAGCTCTTCACGGGACGAGCAGTACTTC. It translates to CASSSRDEQYF.

The CDR3 DNA reads as TGTGCCAGCAGTGAGGGGGGGCCAGAGACCCAGTACTTC. This gives the protein CASSEGGPETQYF. This chain links TRBV6-1 with TRBJ2-5; D may be TRBD2 (7 bases). Looked up from germline, CDR1 is MNHNS and CDR2 is SASEGT. Trimming removed 3 bases from V and 4 bases from J, with 9 bases in between. The CDR3 totals 13 residues.

The chain couples TRBV5-8 to TRBJ1-2; D might be TRBD1 (5 bases). Germline V lookup: CDR1 SGHTS, CDR2 YDEGEE. The CDR3 has 13 residues. V was trimmed by 5 bases and J by 8 bases, leaving 16 bases between them. The CDR3 coding sequence is TGTGCCAGCAGAGTGCTTAGGGGCAAAGGCTACACCTTC. Its protein product is CASRVLRGKGYTF.

The V and J genes are TRBV18 and TRBJ1-2; D might be TRBD1 (5 bases). The CDR3 spans 12 residues. V lost 8 bases and J 4 bases, leaving 11 bases between the germline ends. CDR1 and CDR2 from the germline V gene are KGHSH and LQKENI. This CDR3 reads CASTLGGYGYTF. CDR3 DNA: TGTGCCAGCACGTTGGGGGGCTATGGCTACACCTTC.

The genes are TRBV11-2 and TRBJ2-1; 9 nucleotides agree with TRBD2. V dropped 7 bases and J dropped 5; count of bases not matched to a gene: 9. The CDR3 has 15 residues. Germline lookup yields CDR1 SGHAT and CDR2 FQNNGV. CDR3 sequence reads: CASTILAGSHNEQFF. Written as DNA, the CDR3 is TGTGCCAGCACCATCCTAGCGGGATCGCACAATGAGCAGTTCTTC.

V gene TRBV27 combines with J gene TRBJ1-1; D unclear. Germline V gene sequence: CDR1 MNHEY, CDR2 SMNVEV (reference sequence). The CDR3 has 14 amino acids. The V and J ends lost 2 bases and 2 bases respectively, with 9 bases between them. The CDR3 region has the DNA TGTGCCAGCAGTTTAGGCGGGCTAAACACTGAAGCTTTCTTT. Residues: CASSLGGLNTEAFF.

The CDR3 bases are TGTGCCAGCAGGGTAAGCGGGGCCCTTGAAGCTTTCTTT. Translation: CASRVSGALEAFF. The chain carries TRBV11-2 and TRBJ1-1; the D gene is possibly TRBD1 (5 bases). CDR1 and CDR2 from the germline V gene are SGHAT and FQNNGV. Between the trimmed V and J ends, which lost 6 bases and 7 bases, there was a span of 15 bases. The CDR3 sequence is 13 residues long.

The rearrangement uses TRBV6-5 and TRBJ2-2; no reliable D call. Germline V gene sequence: CDR1 MNHEY, CDR2 SVGAGI. The CDR3 totals 14 residues. Trimming removed 5 bases from V and 1 base from J, with 8 bases in between. This CDR3 reads CASSELQNTGELFF. In DNA form, the CDR3 reads TGTGCCAGCAGTGAATTACAGAACACCGGGGAGCTGTTTTTT.

V usage is TRBV7-9 and J usage is TRBJ2-2, with D maybe TRBD1 (5 bases). The CDR3 sequence is 16 residues long. Germline lookup yields CDR1 SEHNR and CDR2 FQNEAQ (reference sequence). Trimming stripped 2 bases from V and 3 bases from J, with 13 bases between. CDR3 region: CASSLTRVSDTGELFF. The CDR3 DNA follows: TGTGCCAGCAGCTTAACCAGGGTCAGCGACACCGGGGAGCTGTTTTTT.

The CDR3: CASSLYAPGQSSGNTIYF. For the CDR3, the DNA is TGTGCCAGCAGTTTATACGCCCCCGGACAGTCCTCTGGAAACACCATATATTTT. This rearrangement joins TRBV28 to TRBJ1-3, with a tentative D call TRBD1 (6 bases). The CDR3 is 18 residues long. V lost 1 base, J lost 0 bases, and 16 bases lay in between. Germline values: CDR1 MDHEN, CDR2 SYDVKM.

J is TRBJ2-7 and V is TRBV18; 9 nucleotides match TRBD1. J lost 5 bases, V lost 4 bases, and 9 bases had no gene match. The CDR3 is made up of 15 amino acids. Germline CDR1 KGHSH, CDR2 LQKENI. CDR3 amino acids: CASSRTGTGSDEQYF. The CDR3 DNA is TGTGCCAGCTCACGTACCGGGACAGGGTCCGACGAGCAGTACTTC.

The chain employs TRBV9 and TRBJ2-3; 8 nucleotides align to TRBD2. Germline CDR1 SGDLS, CDR2 YYNGEE. This CDR3 is 15 amino acids long. Trimming took 4 bases from V and 0 from J; bases not matched to a gene: 4. CDR3 amino acids: CASSPGGTSTDTQYF. DNA of the CDR3: TGTGCCAGCAGCCCGGGGGGGACTAGCACAGATACGCAGTATTTT.

This chain connects TRBV5-6 to TRBJ1-2; TRBD1 agrees at 7 bases. The CDR3 covers 16 residues. CDR1 and CDR2 (germline): SGHDT, YYEEEE. The J segment lost 8 bases and the V segment lost 0 bases, leaving 13 bases of the junction unmatched. For the CDR3, the DNA is TGTGCCAGCAGCTTGGCCGGGGGCAGGGGGTATGGCGGCTACACCTTC. Translated, it gives CASSLAGGRGYGGYTF.

The chain combines TRBV6-5 with TRBJ2-3; D might be TRBD1 (5 bases). In germline, CDR1 is MNHEY, CDR2 SVGAGI. The CDR3 contains 15 residues. V lost 2 bases and J 2 bases, leaving 11 bases between the germline ends. For the CDR3, the DNA is TGTGCCAGCAGTTACGGGCAGGGATCCACAGATACGCAGTATTTT. This codes for CASSYGQGSTDTQYF.

CDR3 coding DNA: TGTGCCAGCAGCCAAGGGAGCGTGGTACTAGCGGGGGCATTCGAGGAGTTGGCAGATACGCAGTATTTT. Encoded protein: CASSQGSVVLAGAFEELADTQYF. The chain couples TRBV4-2 to TRBJ2-3; 11 bases align to TRBD2. The trim removed 1 base at V and 4 bases at J, leaving 25 bases unmatched. Germline V gene data show CDR1 as LGHNA and CDR2 as YNFKEQ. There are 23 residues in the CDR3.

This rearrangement joins TRBV10-3 to TRBJ2-1, with 9 bases identical to TRBD2. The germline V gene has CDR1 ENHRY and CDR2 SYGVKD. The CDR3 spans 16 residues. The ends lost 5 bases at V and 2 bases at J; junction bases unmatched: 7. For the CDR3, the DNA is TGTGCCATCAGTTCCAGCGGGGGGAACACCTACAATGAGCAGTTCTTC. This translates into CAISSSGGNTYNEQFF.